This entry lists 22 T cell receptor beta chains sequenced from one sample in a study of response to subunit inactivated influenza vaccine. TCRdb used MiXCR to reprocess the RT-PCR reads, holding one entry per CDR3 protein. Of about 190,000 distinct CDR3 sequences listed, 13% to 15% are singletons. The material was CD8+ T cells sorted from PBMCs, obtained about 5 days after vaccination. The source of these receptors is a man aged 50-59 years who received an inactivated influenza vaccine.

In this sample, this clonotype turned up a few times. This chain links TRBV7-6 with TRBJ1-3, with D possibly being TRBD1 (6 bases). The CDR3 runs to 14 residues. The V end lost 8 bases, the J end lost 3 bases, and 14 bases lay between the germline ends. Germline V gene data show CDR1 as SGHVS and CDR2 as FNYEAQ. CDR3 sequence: CASVGGLSGNTIYF. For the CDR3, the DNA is TGTGCCAGCGTCGGGGGGCTAAGTGGAAACACCATATATTTT.

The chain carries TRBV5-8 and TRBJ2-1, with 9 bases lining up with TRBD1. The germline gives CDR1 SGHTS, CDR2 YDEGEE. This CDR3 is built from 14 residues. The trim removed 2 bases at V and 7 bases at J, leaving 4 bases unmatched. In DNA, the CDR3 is TGTGCCAGCAGCTTTCGGACAGGGGAGAATGAGCAGTTCTTC. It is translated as CASSFRTGENEQFF.

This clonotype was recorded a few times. CDR3 nucleotide sequence: TGCGCCAGCAGCCAGAACGTAGGGGGAGAGGTCTCCTACGAGCAGTACTTC. Translation: CASSQNVGGEVSYEQYF. The J gene is TRBJ2-7, the V gene TRBV4-3; TRBD1 might be the D (6 bases). The germline gives CDR1 LGHNA, CDR2 YSLEER. Trimming took 3 bases from V and 0 from J, leaving 18 bases between them. This CDR3 contains 17 residues.

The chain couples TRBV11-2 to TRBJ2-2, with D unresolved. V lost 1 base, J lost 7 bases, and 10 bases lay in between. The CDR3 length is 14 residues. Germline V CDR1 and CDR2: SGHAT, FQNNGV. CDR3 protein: CASSLGRTSGELFF. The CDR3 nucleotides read TGTGCCAGCAGCTTAGGCAGGACCAGCGGGGAGCTGTTTTTT. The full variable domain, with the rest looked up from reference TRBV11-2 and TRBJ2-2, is EAGVAQSPRYKIIEKRQSVAFWCNPISGHATLYWYQQILGQGPKLLIQFQNNGVVDDSQLPKDRFSAERLKGVDSTLKIQPAKLEDSAVYLCASSLGRTSGELFFGEGSRLTVL.

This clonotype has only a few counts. CDR3 residues: CASSELGRSYNEQFF. The CDR3 DNA sequence: TGTGCCAGCAGTGAATTGGGGAGATCCTACAATGAGCAGTTCTTC. The chain recombines TRBV2 with TRBJ2-1, with D perhaps matching TRBD2 (5 bases). The V end was cut by 2 bases, the J end by 1 base, with 9 bases between. Germline values: CDR1 SNHLY, CDR2 FYNNEI. The CDR3 sequence is 15 residues long.

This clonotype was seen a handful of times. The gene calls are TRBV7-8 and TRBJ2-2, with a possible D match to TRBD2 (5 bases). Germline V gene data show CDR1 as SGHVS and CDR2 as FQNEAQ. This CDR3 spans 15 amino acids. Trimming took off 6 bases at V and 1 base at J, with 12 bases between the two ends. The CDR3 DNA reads TGTGCCAGCAGATTGGAGGACGGGAACACCGGGGAGCTGTTTTTT. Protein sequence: CASRLEDGNTGELFF. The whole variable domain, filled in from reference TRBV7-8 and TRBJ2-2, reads GAGVSQSPRYKVAKRGQDVALRCDPISGHVSLFWYQQALGQGPEFLTYFQNEAQLDKSGLPSDRFFAERPEGSVSTLKIQRTQQEDSAVYLCASRLEDGNTGELFFGEGSRLTVL.

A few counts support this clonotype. The chain's CDR3 is CASRASWEAEQFF. Here the CDR3 DNA reads TGTGCCAGCAGAGCCTCTTGGGAAGCTGAGCAGTTCTTC. The V gene is TRBV12-3 or TRBV12-4, the J gene TRBJ2-1; D remains unclear. V gave up 6 bases and J gave up 9 bases, with 15 bases separating them. This CDR3 region has 13 residues.

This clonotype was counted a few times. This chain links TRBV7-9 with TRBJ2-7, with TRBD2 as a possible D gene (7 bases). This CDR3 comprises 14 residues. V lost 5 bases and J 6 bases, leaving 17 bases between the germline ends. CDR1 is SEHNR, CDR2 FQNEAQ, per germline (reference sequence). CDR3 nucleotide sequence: TGTGCCAGCAGCCTGGGGGGGCGAGCGTCCGAGCAGTACTTC. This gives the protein CASSLGGRASEQYF. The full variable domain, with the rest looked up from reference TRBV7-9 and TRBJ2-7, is DTGVSQNPRHKITKRGQNVTFRCDPISEHNRLYWYRQTLGQGPEFLTYFQNEAQLEKSRLLSDRFSAERPKGSFSTLEIQRTEQGDSAMYLCASSLGGRASEQYFGPGTRLTVT.

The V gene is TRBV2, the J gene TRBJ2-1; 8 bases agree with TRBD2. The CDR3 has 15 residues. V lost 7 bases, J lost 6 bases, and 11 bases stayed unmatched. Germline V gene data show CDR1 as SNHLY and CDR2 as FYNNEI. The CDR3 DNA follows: TGTGCCAGCACCCCTGGAGCGGGAGTTGGCAATGAGCAGTTCTTC. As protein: CASTPGAGVGNEQFF.

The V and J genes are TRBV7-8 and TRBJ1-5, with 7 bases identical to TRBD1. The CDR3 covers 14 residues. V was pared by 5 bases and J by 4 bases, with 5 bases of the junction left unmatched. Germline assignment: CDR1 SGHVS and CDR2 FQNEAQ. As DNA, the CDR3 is TGTGCCAGCAGCCCGGACAGGAAAAATCAGCCCCAGCATTTT. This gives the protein CASSPDRKNQPQHF. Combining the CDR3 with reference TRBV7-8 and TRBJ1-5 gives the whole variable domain GAGVSQSPRYKVAKRGQDVALRCDPISGHVSLFWYQQALGQGPEFLTYFQNEAQLDKSGLPSDRFFAERPEGSVSTLKIQRTQQEDSAVYLCASSPDRKNQPQHFGDGTRLSIL.

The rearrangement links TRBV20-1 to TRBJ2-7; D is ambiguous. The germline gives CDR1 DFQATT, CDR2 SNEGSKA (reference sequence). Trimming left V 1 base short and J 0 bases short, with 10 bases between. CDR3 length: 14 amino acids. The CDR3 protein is CSARGLLSSYEQYF. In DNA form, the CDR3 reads TGCAGTGCTAGAGGGCTACTAAGCTCCTACGAGCAGTACTTC.

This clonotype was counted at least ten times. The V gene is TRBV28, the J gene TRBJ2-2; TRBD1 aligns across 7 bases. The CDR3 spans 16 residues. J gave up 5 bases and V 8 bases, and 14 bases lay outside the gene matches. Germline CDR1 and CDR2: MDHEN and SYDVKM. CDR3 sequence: CASDTLEGARTGELFF. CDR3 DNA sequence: TGTGCCAGCGACACCCTCGAGGGGGCACGGACCGGGGAGCTGTTTTTT.

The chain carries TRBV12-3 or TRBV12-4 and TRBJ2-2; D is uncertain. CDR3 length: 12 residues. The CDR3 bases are TGTTCAATCGCCGTGGCCACCGGGGAGCTGTTTTTT. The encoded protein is CSIAVATGELFF.

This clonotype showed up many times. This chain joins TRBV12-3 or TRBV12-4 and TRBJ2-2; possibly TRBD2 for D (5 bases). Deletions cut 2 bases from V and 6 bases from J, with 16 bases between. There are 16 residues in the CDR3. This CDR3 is CASSLNLWSSAGELFF. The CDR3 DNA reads TGTGCCAGCAGTTTAAACCTCTGGAGTAGCGCCGGGGAGCTGTTTTTT.

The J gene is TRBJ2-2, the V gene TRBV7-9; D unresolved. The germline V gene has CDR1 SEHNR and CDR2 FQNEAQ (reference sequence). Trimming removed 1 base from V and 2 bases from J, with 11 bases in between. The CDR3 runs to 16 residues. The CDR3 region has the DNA TGTGCCAGCAGCTTAGTTCGGACGGCAAACACCGGGGAGCTGTTTTTT. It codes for CASSLVRTANTGELFF.

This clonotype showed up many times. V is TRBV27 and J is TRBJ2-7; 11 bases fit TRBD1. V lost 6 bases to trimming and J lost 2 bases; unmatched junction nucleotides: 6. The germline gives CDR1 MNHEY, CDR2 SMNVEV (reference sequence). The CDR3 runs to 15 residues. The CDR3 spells CASRLGQGATYEQYF. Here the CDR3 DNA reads TGTGCCAGCAGACTCGGACAGGGGGCTACCTACGAGCAGTACTTC.

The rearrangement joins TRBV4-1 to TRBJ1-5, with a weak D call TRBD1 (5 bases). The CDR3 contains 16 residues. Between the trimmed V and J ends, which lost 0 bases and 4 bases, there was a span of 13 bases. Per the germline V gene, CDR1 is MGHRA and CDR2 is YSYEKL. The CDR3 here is CASSQDPGALNQPQHF. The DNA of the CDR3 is TGCGCCAGCAGCCAAGATCCCGGGGCCCTAAATCAGCCCCAGCATTTT.

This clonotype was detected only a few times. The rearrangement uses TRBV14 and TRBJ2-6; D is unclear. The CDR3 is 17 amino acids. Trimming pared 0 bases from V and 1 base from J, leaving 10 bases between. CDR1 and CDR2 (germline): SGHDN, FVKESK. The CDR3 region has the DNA TGTGCCAGCAGCCAAGATACAGTGGCTTCTGGGGCCAACGTCCTGACTTTC. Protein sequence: CASSQDTVASGANVLTF.

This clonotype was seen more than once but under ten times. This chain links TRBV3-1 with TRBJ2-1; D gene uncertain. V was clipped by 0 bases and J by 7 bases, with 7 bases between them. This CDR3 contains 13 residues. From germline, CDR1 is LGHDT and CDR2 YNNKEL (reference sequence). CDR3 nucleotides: TGTGCCAGCAGCCAAGATCTTCGGAATGAGCAGTTCTTC. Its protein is CASSQDLRNEQFF.

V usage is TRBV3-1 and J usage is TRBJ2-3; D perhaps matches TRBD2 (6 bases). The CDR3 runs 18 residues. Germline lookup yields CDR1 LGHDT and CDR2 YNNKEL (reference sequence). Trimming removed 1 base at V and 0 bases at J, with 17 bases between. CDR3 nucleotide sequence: TGTGCCAGCAGCCAAGTAGGAGGGCAGGAGGATAGCACAGATACGCAGTATTTT. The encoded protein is CASSQVGGQEDSTDTQYF.

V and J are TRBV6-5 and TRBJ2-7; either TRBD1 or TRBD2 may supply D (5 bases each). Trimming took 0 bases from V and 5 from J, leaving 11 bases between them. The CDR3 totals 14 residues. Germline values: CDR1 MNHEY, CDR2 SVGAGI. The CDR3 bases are TGTGCCAGCAGTTACTCCGAGGGGAACAACGAGCAGTACTTC. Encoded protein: CASSYSEGNNEQYF.

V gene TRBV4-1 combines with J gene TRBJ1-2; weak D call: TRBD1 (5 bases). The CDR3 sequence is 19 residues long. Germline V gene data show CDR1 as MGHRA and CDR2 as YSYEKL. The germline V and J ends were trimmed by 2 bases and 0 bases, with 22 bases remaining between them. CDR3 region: CASSQIAGPRPGANYGYTF. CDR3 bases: TGCGCCAGCAGCCAAATAGCGGGACCGCGACCAGGAGCTAACTATGGCTACACCTTC.